These T cell receptor beta chains were read from a single sample in a study of cytomegalovirus exposure and HLA in healthy donors. Clones were sequenced by immunoSEQ multiplex PCR, and TCRdb holds only the in-frame ones, with some missing. The sample lists around 120,000 clones, about three quarters occurring once. The sample comprised PBMCs. Receptors originate from a human donor in good health. Both conserved end residues are part of each CDR3. Each record gives: V gene, D gene, J gene, clone size, CDR3 protein, CDR3 DNA. The D gene is left open where the match is weak. Not all rows give a size; the values are once, few, many and, for expanded clones, a class.

v_call: TRBV30; d_call: .; j_call: TRBJ1-4; clone_size: once; cdr3_aa: CAWSVRLTVNGANEKLFF; cdr3_nt: TGTGCCTGGAGTGTACGTCTGACGGTTAATGGAGCTAATGAAAAACTGTTTTTT
v_call: TRBV11-2; d_call: TRBD1; j_call: TRBJ1-4; clone_size: once; cdr3_aa: CASSWPGQENEKLFF; cdr3_nt: TGTGCCAGCAGCTGGCCGGGACAGGAGAATGAAAAACTGTTTTTT
v_call: TRBV7-8; d_call: .; j_call: TRBJ1-3; clone_size: .; cdr3_aa: CASSLVGRGWDTIYF; cdr3_nt: TGTGCCAGCAGCTTAGTCGGCAGGGGCTGGGACACCATATATTTT
v_call: TRBV6-5; d_call: .; j_call: TRBJ2-6; clone_size: few; cdr3_aa: CASSYSSTGANVLTF; cdr3_nt: TGTGCCAGCAGTTACTCTAGCACTGGGGCCAACGTCCTGACTTTC
v_call: TRBV4-1; d_call: .; j_call: TRBJ2-3; clone_size: .; cdr3_aa: CASTTFPVGTDTQYF; cdr3_nt: TGCGCCAGCACGACATTCCCCGTGGGTACAGATACGCAGTATTTT
v_call: TRBV18; d_call: .; j_call: TRBJ1-2; clone_size: .; cdr3_aa: CASSPGNGEQRGYTF; cdr3_nt: TGTGCCAGCTCACCAGGGAACGGGGAGCAGCGGGGCTACACCTTC
v_call: TRBV7-9; d_call: .; j_call: TRBJ1-1; clone_size: .; cdr3_aa: CASSLGAGNTEAFF; cdr3_nt: TGTGCCAGCAGCTTAGGGGCCGGGAACACTGAAGCTTTCTTT
v_call: TRBV28; d_call: .; j_call: TRBJ2-1; clone_size: .; cdr3_aa: CASTMGIGARPRFF; cdr3_nt: TGTGCCAGCACTATGGGGATTGGGGCTAGGCCGCGGTTCTTC
v_call: TRBV7-9; d_call: .; j_call: TRBJ2-5; clone_size: .; cdr3_aa: CASSLVQGRQETQYF; cdr3_nt: TGTGCCAGCAGCTTAGTACAGGGGAGGCAAGAGACCCAGTACTTC
v_call: TRBV27; d_call: TRBD2; j_call: TRBJ2-1; clone_size: .; cdr3_aa: CASSYGTSGDEQFF; cdr3_nt: TGTGCCAGCAGTTACGGGACTAGCGGCGATGAGCAGTTCTTC
v_call: TRBV5-4; d_call: .; j_call: TRBJ1-2; clone_size: .; cdr3_aa: CASSLGWTPDGYTF; cdr3_nt: TGTGCCAGCAGCTTGGGCTGGACACCGGATGGCTACACCTTC
v_call: TRBV5-1; d_call: TRBD2; j_call: TRBJ2-3; clone_size: .; cdr3_aa: CASSLWVPAGGSTDTQYF; cdr3_nt: TGCGCCAGCAGCTTGTGGGTGCCAGCGGGGGGAAGCACAGATACGCAGTATTTT
v_call: TRBV9; d_call: .; j_call: TRBJ1-2; clone_size: .; cdr3_aa: CAGISRESDYGYTF; cdr3_nt: TGTGCCGGAATAAGCAGGGAATCGGACTATGGCTACACCTTC
v_call: TRBV5-1; d_call: .; j_call: TRBJ2-5; clone_size: .; cdr3_aa: CASSLDREPQETQYF; cdr3_nt: TGCGCCAGCAGCTTGGACAGGGAGCCCCAAGAGACCCAGTACTTC
v_call: TRBV11-2; d_call: TRBD1; j_call: TRBJ2-1; clone_size: .; cdr3_aa: CASSLRDRAPVDEQFF; cdr3_nt: TGTGCCAGCAGCTTAAGGGACAGGGCTCCCGTGGATGAGCAGTTCTTC
v_call: TRBV6-6; d_call: .; j_call: TRBJ2-7; clone_size: .; cdr3_aa: CASQQGSSYEQYF; cdr3_nt: TGTGCCAGCCAACAGGGAAGCTCCTACGAGCAGTACTTC
v_call: TRBV5-1; d_call: TRBD2; j_call: TRBJ2-1; clone_size: .; cdr3_aa: CASSLGISGGHSYNEQFF; cdr3_nt: TGCGCCAGCAGCTTGGGTATTAGCGGGGGGCACTCCTACAATGAGCAGTTCTTC
v_call: TRBV6-1; d_call: TRBD1; j_call: TRBJ2-7; clone_size: .; cdr3_aa: CASRKTGIYEQYF; cdr3_nt: TGTGCCAGCAGAAAGACAGGGATCTACGAGCAGTACTTC
v_call: TRBV25-1; d_call: .; j_call: TRBJ1-2; clone_size: .; cdr3_aa: CASSEYFPSIGGDYGYTF; cdr3_nt: TGTGCCAGCAGTGAATATTTCCCCTCGATCGGCGGAGACTATGGCTACACCTTC
v_call: TRBV6-4; d_call: TRBD1; j_call: TRBJ1-2; clone_size: .; cdr3_aa: CASSDSGTGGFGGYTF; cdr3_nt: TGTGCCAGCAGTGACTCTGGGACAGGGGGCTTTGGTGGCTACACCTTC
v_call: TRBV5-4; d_call: TRBD1; j_call: TRBJ1-2; clone_size: .; cdr3_aa: CASSKQGALHYGYTF; cdr3_nt: TGTGCCAGCAGCAAACAGGGGGCGTTACACTATGGCTACACCTTC
v_call: TRBV2; d_call: .; j_call: TRBJ1-1; clone_size: few; cdr3_aa: CARDHGSNTEAFF; cdr3_nt: TGTGCCAGAGATCATGGCTCAAACACTGAAGCTTTCTTT
v_call: TRBV12-5; d_call: TRBD1; j_call: TRBJ1-1; clone_size: .; cdr3_aa: CASGFGTDALNTEAFF; cdr3_nt: TGTGCTAGTGGTTTTGGGACAGATGCCCTGAACACTGAAGCTTTCTTT
v_call: TRBV5-1; d_call: .; j_call: TRBJ2-7; clone_size: .; cdr3_aa: CASSLRPDRFYEQYF; cdr3_nt: TGCGCCAGCAGCTTGCGCCCCGACAGGTTCTACGAGCAGTACTTC
v_call: TRBV19; d_call: TRBD1; j_call: TRBJ1-1; clone_size: few; cdr3_aa: CASSWGTGNNEAFF; cdr3_nt: TGTGCCAGTAGCTGGGGGACAGGGAACAATGAAGCTTTCTTT
v_call: TRBV9; d_call: .; j_call: TRBJ1-5; clone_size: .; cdr3_aa: CASSEGYNQPQHF; cdr3_nt: TGTGCCAGCAGCGAGGGGTACAATCAGCCCCAGCATTTT
v_call: TRBV19; d_call: .; j_call: TRBJ1-1; clone_size: once; cdr3_aa: CATRKTGGLYTEAFF; cdr3_nt: TGTGCCACTAGAAAGACCGGGGGTCTGTACACTGAAGCTTTCTTT
v_call: TRBV29-1; d_call: .; j_call: TRBJ1-3; clone_size: .; cdr3_aa: CSVDPIQSGNTIYF; cdr3_nt: TGCAGCGTTGATCCTATCCAATCTGGAAACACCATATATTTT